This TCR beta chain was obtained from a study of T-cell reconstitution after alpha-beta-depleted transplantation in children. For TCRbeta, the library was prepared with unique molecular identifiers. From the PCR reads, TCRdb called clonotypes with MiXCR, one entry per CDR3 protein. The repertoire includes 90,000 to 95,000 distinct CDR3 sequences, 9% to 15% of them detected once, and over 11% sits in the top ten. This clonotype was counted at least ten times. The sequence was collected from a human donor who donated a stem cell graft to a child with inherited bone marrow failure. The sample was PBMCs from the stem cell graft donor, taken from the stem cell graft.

In nucleotides, the CDR3 is TGTGCCATGAGACAGGGCGATGAAGCTTTCTTT. It yields the protein CAMRQGDEAFF. V usage is TRBV12-3 or TRBV12-4 and J usage is TRBJ1-1, with TRBD1 matching 7 bases. The V gene end was trimmed by 10 bases and the J gene end by 7 bases; junction bases not matched to a gene: 6. The CDR3 totals 11 residues.